Listed here are 18 T cell receptor beta chains from one sample, sequenced in a study of T cell repertoires in cytomegalovirus infection (dated by TCRdb to between 2018 and 2021). The sample's treatment or condition label, decoded: in vitro stimulation with specific CMV peptide epitopes to enrich CMV-specific T cells. Reads for this sample came from an Illumina HiSeq 1500. TCRdb redid the processing of the public reads, applying fastp at Q25 and MiXCR, and retained in-frame beta chains. When rows share a CDR3 protein, they turn into one entry using the most common DNA and genes. The sample contains roughly 920,000 distinct CDR3 sequences, 30% to 40% of them found a single time. Roughly 13% of the sample goes to the ten largest clones. For these receptors, no antigen is known. Specimen: cultured CD8+ T cells from PBMCs, collected from culture after CMV antigen stimulation. The receptors come from a human donor in good health (CMV status not recorded). Some clones in this sample may be carry-over from other donors' samples.

This clonotype showed up just a few times. The chain joins TRBV12-3 or TRBV12-4 to TRBJ2-3; unclear D gene. Trimming shortened V by 6 bases and J by 1 base, and 11 bases separated the two germline ends. The CDR3 is 14 residues long. The DNA for the CDR3 is TGTGCCAGCAGCCGACTCCTCGGCACAGATACGCAGTATTTT. Translation gives CASSRLLGTDTQYF.

The chain is built from TRBV27 and TRBJ1-6; 7 bases align to TRBD1. CDR1 is MNHEY and CDR2 is SMNVEV in the germline V gene (reference sequence). Trimming at V came to 5 bases and at J to 9 bases, leaving 7 bases not matched to a gene. The CDR3 spans 14 residues. CDR3 bases: TGTGCCAGCAGTAGTGGGACAGATGGTTCACCCCTCCACTTT. Translating it yields CASSSGTDGSPLHF.

This clonotype was detected ten times or more. The V call is TRBV7-2, the J call TRBJ1-2; D not resolved. The CDR3 covers 12 residues. CDR1 and CDR2 (germline): SGHTA, FQGNSA. V dropped 2 bases and J dropped 4 bases, with 5 bases sitting between them. CDR3 loop: CASSLTSYGYTF. The CDR3 region has the DNA TGTGCCAGCAGCTTAACGTCCTATGGCTACACCTTC.

This clonotype was seen repeatedly, ten times or more. This chain links TRBV7-9 with TRBJ2-5, with 7 positions matching TRBD2. Germline values: CDR1 SEHNR, CDR2 FQNEAQ (reference sequence). The ends lost 7 bases at V and 5 bases at J; junction bases unmatched: 13. The CDR3 has 15 residues. The CDR3 bases are TGTGCCAGCACGTCTCCCGGGGGGATCGGTGAGACCCAGTACTTC. Translating it yields CASTSPGGIGETQYF.

About this clonotype itself: Germline is not matched at one junction end, which may reflect a read error. The V and J genes are TRBV7-9 and TRBJ1-3; D not certain. Germline-derived CDR1 and CDR2 are SEHNR and FQNEAQ (reference sequence). The CDR3 length is 16 residues. The CDR3: CVSSPWTENSGNTIYF. In nucleotides, the CDR3 is TGTGTCAGCAGCCCGTGGACGGAGAACTCTGGAAACACCATATATTTT.

This clonotype was counted a few times. This chain joins TRBV7-8 and TRBJ2-7, with no clear D. Per germline, CDR1 SGHVS and CDR2 FQNEAQ. The CDR3 is made up of 13 amino acids. V shed 1 base and J shed 3 bases, with 7 bases lying between them. This chain's CDR3 is CASSLGKDYEQYV. The CDR3 DNA follows: TGTGCCAGCAGCTTAGGAAAGGACTACGAGCAGTACGTC.

The rearrangement joins TRBV27 to TRBJ2-1, with D hard to call. The CDR3 extends over 14 amino acids. Trimming stripped 0 bases from V and 8 bases from J, with 11 bases between. Germline CDR1 is MNHEY and CDR2 is SMNVEV (reference sequence). This chain's CDR3 is CASSLSKAIDEQFF. The CDR3 DNA reads as TGTGCCAGCAGTTTATCTAAGGCCATCGATGAGCAGTTCTTC.

The chain couples TRBV20-1 to TRBJ2-3, with TRBD1 identical over 10 bases. This CDR3 comprises 15 residues. V was clipped by 5 bases and J by 2 bases; unmatched bases: 7. Looked up from germline, CDR1 is DFQATT and CDR2 is SNEGSKA (reference sequence). CDR3 sequence (DNA): TGCAGTGCTCCCAGGGACAGGGGAAACACAGATACGCAGTATTTT. It yields the protein CSAPRDRGNTDTQYF.

This clonotype turned up a few times. The chain combines TRBV12-3 or TRBV12-4 with TRBJ2-2, with TRBD1 as a possible D gene (6 bases). Trimming removed 5 bases from V and 6 bases from J, with 22 bases in between. The CDR3 length is 17 residues. CDR3 sequence reads: CASSHRQVARTSGELFF. The CDR3 nucleotides are TGTGCCAGCAGTCACCGACAGGTAGCGCGAACATCCGGGGAGCTGTTTTTT.

This clonotype has only a few counts. The rearrangement links TRBV14 to TRBJ1-1; D is unclear. The V end was cut by 3 bases, the J end by 0 bases, with 11 bases between. CDR1 is SGHDN, CDR2 FVKESK, per germline. The CDR3 runs to 15 residues. CDR3 residues: CASSHVRMLNTEAFF. In DNA form, the CDR3 reads TGTGCCAGCAGCCATGTGAGAATGTTGAACACTGAAGCTTTCTTT.

This clonotype has only a few counts. The chain has TRBV19 and TRBJ2-2, with a possible D match to TRBD2 (6 bases). V lost 0 bases, J lost 3 bases, and 17 bases lay in between. The CDR3 extends over 18 amino acids. The germline CDR1 and CDR2 sequences are LNHDA and SQIVND (reference sequence). This chain's CDR3 is CASSIDGPGRTDTGELFF. The CDR3 DNA is TGTGCCAGTAGTATAGATGGCCCAGGGAGGACCGACACCGGGGAGCTGTTTTTT.

Turning to this clonotype: Without the conserved terminal phenylalanine or tryptophan, this CDR3 likely stems from a read error. V is TRBV19 and J is TRBJ1-5; perhaps TRBD1 as D (5 bases). Germline V lookup: CDR1 LNHDA, CDR2 SQIVND (reference sequence). V was cut by 4 bases and J by 0 bases, with 16 bases left in between. The CDR3 sequence is 17 residues long. In DNA, the CDR3 is TGTGCCAGTAGTAGAGAATCGACAGCCGATAGCAATCAGCCCCAGCATCTT. It encodes CASSRESTADSNQPQHL.

There are a few counts of this clonotype. The chain recombines TRBV4-3 with TRBJ2-1; D perhaps matches TRBD2 (5 bases). Looked up from germline, CDR1 is LGHNA and CDR2 is YSLEER. This CDR3 has 15 amino acids. The germline V and J ends were trimmed by 0 bases and 6 bases, with 12 bases remaining between them. The CDR3 sequence: CASSQDGPGTNEQFF. CDR3 coding DNA: TGCGCCAGCAGCCAAGATGGGCCGGGAACCAATGAGCAGTTCTTC.

This clonotype was counted only a few times. The rearrangement uses TRBV7-3 and TRBJ2-6, with D perhaps matching TRBD1 (5 bases). V lost 1 base to trimming and J lost 0 bases, with 19 bases between them. In germline, CDR1 is SGHTA, CDR2 FQGTGA. The CDR3 has 20 amino acids. The CDR3 is CASSLSKGQRTASGANVLTF. Here the CDR3 DNA reads TGTGCCAGCAGCTTAAGCAAGGGGCAGAGGACCGCCTCTGGGGCCAACGTCCTGACTTTC.

The CDR3 region has the DNA TGTGCCAGCACCCGGTTCCCTAGCCAAGAGACCCAGTACTTC. Amino acid sequence: CASTRFPSQETQYF. The rearrangement joins TRBV6-1 to TRBJ2-5; D is unclear. Trimming left V 7 bases short and J 1 base short, with 13 bases between. The CDR3 length is 14 residues. Germline values: CDR1 MNHNS, CDR2 SASEGT.

Here the CDR3 reads CASSTKLAGGQTGELFF. The CDR3 DNA is TGTGCCAGCAGCACCAAACTAGCGGGGGGGCAAACCGGGGAGCTGTTTTTT. V usage is TRBV7-9 and J usage is TRBJ2-2; 13 bases map to TRBD2. CDR3 size: 17 residues. Germline CDR1 is SEHNR and CDR2 is FQNEAQ (reference sequence). V lost 5 bases and J lost 5; bases outside the gene matches: 8.

This clonotype was counted between two and nine times. The chain combines TRBV15 with TRBJ1-1, with a weak D call TRBD1 (6 bases). Trimming took 5 bases from V and 1 from J, leaving 14 bases between them. Germline CDR1 reads LNHNV; CDR2 reads YYDKDF (reference sequence). The CDR3 has 15 amino acids. CDR3 sequence: CATSPERGANTEAFF. As DNA, the CDR3 is TGTGCCACCAGCCCCGAGAGGGGGGCGAACACTGAAGCTTTCTTT.

The rearrangement joins TRBV29-1 to TRBJ2-7; D might be TRBD1 (5 bases). Per germline, CDR1 SQVTM and CDR2 ANQGSEA. The V end was cut by 3 bases, the J end by 6 bases, with 15 bases between. The CDR3 has 13 amino acids. CDR3 loop: CSVDSRGAGEQYF. DNA of the CDR3: TGCAGCGTTGATTCTAGGGGTGCAGGCGAGCAGTACTTC.